This entry is about one T cell receptor (beta chain). The record originates from a study of blood T cell repertoires in COVID-19. Background on the study: Italy, Spain and the United States were the sources of the convalescent and acute COVID-19 samples. Sample material is recorded as cDNA or gDNA derived from T cells, B-cell-depleted T cells, or PBMCs.

The CDR3 runs to 16 residues. With V trimmed by 0 bases and J by 6 bases, 4 bases remained unmatched. Germline V gene lookup returns CDR1 MNHEY and CDR2 SVGAGI. Authors' data handling: Estimates of nucleated cell counts were drawn from the amplification of reference gene primers. Only in-frame clones appear in the TCRdb table, and some are missing; sequencing was by immunoSEQ multiplex PCR. The V and J calls and clone size come from that table; D and trimming were worked out from the DNA. Among 100,000 to 140,000 clones listed, around nine tenths were seen once. V and J are TRBV6-5 and TRBJ2-1; 11 bases are shared with TRBD2. Input material: peripheral blood. The receptor was derived from a woman aged 25 to 39 with acute or convalescent COVID-19. CDR3: CASSYSRLAGGNEQFF. CDR3 DNA: TGTGCCAGCAGTTACTCAAGGCTAGCGGGAGGCAATGAGCAGTTCTTC.